This T cell receptor beta chain came from a study of OX40 agonist ivuxolimab in advanced cancers. Describing the broader study: Ivuxolimab was an agonistic, fully human IgG2 monoclonal antibody directed against OX40 (CD134), a costimulatory receptor. The paper covers the monotherapy dose-escalation part of the phase I ivuxolimab trial, which included N = 52 patients. Of the roughly 54 patients in dose escalation, some 19 had hepatocellular carcinoma, roughly 15 had melanoma, 9 had renal cell carcinoma and 9 had head and neck cancer. Patients were allowed to have had prior anti-PD-1, anti-PD-L1 or anti-CTLA-4 therapy, and approximately 40% of the dose-escalation patients had previously received checkpoint inhibitors. The purpose of peripheral TCRbeta sequencing was to test whether ivuxolimab changed TCR sequence diversity and led to clonal T-cell expansion. In the dose-escalation cohort, approximately 80% of patients were male, and the mean age was 60 years with a range of about 20 to 80. Intravenous ivuxolimab was administered to patients every 2 weeks at six dose levels: 0.01, 0.1, 0.3, 1.5, 3 and 10 mg/kg. Partial responses occurred in three dose-escalation patients, of whom one had hepatocellular carcinoma and two had cutaneous melanoma.

Worth noting for this clone: Its antigen has not been determined. Mismatch with germline at one junction end may stem from a read error.

The trial excluded patients who had a history of autoimmune disease or were on systemic immunosuppression. Peripheral blood for TCR sequencing was drawn from every dose cohort at baseline, at cycle 4 day 1 and at cycle 7 day 1. Samples came from an open-label, multicenter, first-in-human phase I dose-escalation trial of ivuxolimab. Adults with locally advanced or metastatic melanoma, renal cell, hepatocellular, or head and neck squamous cell carcinoma were enrolled in the trial. CD4+ and CD8+ T cells were sorted separately from peripheral blood before TCR sequencing. The CDR3, cysteine through phenylalanine, is 15 amino acids long. Left in the record is the CDR3 DNA by itself, 45 bases read in frame from the first base. From a lookup of the germline V gene, CDR1 and CDR2 are SGHVS and FNYEAQ. For sequencing of the TCRbeta CDR3 region, genomic DNA was extracted from the sorted cells. The immunoSEQ Assay was used for sequencing of TCRbeta CDR3 regions. The immuneACCESS repertoire file appears here via TCRdb, limited to in-frame rearrangements. These files lack a portion of the clones; in checked studies, under half of the deficit traces to unresolved V genes, and the cause of the others is not known. This sample comprises some 62,000 clones, roughly nine tenths of them detected only once. The ten biggest clones cover 5.2% of the sample.

Summary of the overall study and its limitations: In the 0.1-3.0 mg/kg groups, partial responders had among the lowest normalized peripheral clonal expansion, particularly in CD8+ T cells. Low levels of normalized T-cell clonal expansion were also shown by some nonresponding patients. The antigen specificity of the peripheral T cells that underwent clonal expansion was not determined. At doses from 0.1 to 3.0 mg/kg, clonal expansion was seen in both CD4+ and CD8+ blood T cells between baseline and week 6. After ivuxolimab, expanded clones were on average more numerous among CD8+ T cells than among CD4+ T cells.

Recombination linked TRBV7-6 to TRBJ2-2, with 12 junctional bases fitting TRBD2. The source of this sequence is an adult with an advanced solid tumor such as melanoma, head and neck, liver or kidney cancer. Sequenced here: CD4+ or CD8+ T cells sorted from blood, sampled in a trial of the OX40 agonist ivuxolimab. In nucleotide form, the sequence is TGTGCCAGCAGCCTAGCGGGAGGGAGCACCGGGGAGCTGTTTTTT. The translation is CASSLAGGSTGELFF.